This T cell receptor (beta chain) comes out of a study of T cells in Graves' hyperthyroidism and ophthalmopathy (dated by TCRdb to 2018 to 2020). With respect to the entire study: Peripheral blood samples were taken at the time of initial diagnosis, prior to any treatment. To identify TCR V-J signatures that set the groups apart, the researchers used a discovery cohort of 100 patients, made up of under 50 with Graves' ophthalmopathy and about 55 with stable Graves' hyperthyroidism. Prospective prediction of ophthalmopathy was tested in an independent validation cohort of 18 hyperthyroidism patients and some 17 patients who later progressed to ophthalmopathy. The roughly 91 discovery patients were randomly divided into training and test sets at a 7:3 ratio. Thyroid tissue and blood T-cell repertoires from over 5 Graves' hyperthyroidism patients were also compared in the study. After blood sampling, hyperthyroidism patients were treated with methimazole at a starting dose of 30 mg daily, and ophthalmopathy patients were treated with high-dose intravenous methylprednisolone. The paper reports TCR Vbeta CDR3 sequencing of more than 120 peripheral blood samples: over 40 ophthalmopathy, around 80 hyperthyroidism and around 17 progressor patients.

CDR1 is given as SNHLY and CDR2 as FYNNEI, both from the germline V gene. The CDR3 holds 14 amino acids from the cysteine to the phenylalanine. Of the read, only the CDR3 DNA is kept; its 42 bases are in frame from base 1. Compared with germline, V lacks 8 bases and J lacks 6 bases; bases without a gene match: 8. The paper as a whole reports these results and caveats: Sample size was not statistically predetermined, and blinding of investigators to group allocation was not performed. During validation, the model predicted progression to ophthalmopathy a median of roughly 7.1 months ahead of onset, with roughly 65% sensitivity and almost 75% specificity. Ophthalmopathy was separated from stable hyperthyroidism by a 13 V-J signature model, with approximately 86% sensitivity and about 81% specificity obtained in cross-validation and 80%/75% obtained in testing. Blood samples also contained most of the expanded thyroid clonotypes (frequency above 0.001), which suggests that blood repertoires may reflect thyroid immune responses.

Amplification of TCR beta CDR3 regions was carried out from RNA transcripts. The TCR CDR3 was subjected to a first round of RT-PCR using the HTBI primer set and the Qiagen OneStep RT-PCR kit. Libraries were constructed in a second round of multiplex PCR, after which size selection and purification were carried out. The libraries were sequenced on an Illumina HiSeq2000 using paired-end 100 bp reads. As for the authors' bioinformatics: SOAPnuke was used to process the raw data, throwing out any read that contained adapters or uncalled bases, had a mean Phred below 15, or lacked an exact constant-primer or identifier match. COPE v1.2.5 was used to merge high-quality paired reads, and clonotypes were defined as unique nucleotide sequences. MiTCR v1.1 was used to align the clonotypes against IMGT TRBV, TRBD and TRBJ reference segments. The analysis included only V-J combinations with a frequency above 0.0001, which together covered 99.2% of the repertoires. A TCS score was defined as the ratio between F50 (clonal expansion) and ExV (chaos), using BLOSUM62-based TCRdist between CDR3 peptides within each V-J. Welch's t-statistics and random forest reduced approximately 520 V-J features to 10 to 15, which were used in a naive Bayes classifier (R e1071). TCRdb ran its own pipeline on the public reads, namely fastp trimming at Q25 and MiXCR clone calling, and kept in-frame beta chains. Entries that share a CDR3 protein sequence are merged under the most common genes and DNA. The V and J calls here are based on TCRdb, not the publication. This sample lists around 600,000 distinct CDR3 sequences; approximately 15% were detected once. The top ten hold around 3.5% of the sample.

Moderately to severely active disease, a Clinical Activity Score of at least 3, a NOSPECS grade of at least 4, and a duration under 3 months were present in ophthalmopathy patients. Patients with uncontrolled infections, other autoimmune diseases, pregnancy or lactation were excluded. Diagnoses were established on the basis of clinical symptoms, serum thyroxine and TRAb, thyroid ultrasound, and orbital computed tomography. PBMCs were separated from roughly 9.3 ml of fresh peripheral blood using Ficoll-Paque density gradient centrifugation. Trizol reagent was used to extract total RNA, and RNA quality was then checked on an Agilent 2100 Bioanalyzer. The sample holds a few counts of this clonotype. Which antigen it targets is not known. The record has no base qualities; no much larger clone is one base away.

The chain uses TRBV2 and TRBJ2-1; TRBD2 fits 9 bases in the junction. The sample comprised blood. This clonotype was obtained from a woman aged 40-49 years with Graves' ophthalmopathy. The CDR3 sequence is CASPFSGGGNEQFF. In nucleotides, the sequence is TGTGCCAGCCCTTTTAGCGGGGGAGGCAATGAGCAGTTCTTC.